The clone carrying this T cell receptor beta chain was observed at least ten times. No antigen is known for it. Germline trimming cut 0 bases from V and 5 bases from J; bases unmatched to any gene: 4. This CDR3 contains 14 residues. Germline V gives CDR1 SGHRS, CDR2 YFSETQ. This specimen belongs to a study of response to subunit inactivated influenza vaccine. Points from the study as a whole: The authors proposed limited new T cell recruitment per seasonal influenza vaccination.

TCRdb called the RT-PCR reads again in MiXCR, with one record for every CDR3 protein. The top ten hold more than 8.5% of the sample, which has over 750,000 distinct CDR3 sequences, roughly 20% seen once. The sequence derives from a man aged 45-65 years who received an inactivated influenza vaccine. This sequence joins TRBV5-1 and TRBJ2-5, with TRBD1 matching over 7 bases. Sequences were derived from PBMCs from blood, sampled 5 to 6 days after vaccination. In DNA form, the CDR3 reads TGCGCCAGCAGCTTGGGACAGGGTCGGGAGACCCAGTACTTC. Protein: CASSLGQGRETQYF.